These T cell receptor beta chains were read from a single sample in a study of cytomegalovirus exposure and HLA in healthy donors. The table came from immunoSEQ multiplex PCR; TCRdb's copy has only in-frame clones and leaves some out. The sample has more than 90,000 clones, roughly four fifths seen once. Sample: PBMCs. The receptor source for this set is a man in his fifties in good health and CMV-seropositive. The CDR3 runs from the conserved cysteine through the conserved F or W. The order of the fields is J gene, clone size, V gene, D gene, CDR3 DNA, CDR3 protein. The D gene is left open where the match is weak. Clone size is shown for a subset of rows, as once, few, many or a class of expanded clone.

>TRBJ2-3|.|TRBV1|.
TGCACCAGCAGCCAAGATAAGAGTGAGCGGGAGGGCCGGATTTGGAGAGATACGCAGTATTTT
CTSSQDKSEREGRIWRDTQYF
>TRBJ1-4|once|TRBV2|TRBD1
TGTGCCAGCAGTCACGAGGGGACAGGGGGAGAAAAACTGTTTTTT
CASSHEGTGGEKLFF
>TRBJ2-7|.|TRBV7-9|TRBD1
TGTGCCAGCAGCGTAGGACAGGGTTCCTACGAGCAGTACTTC
CASSVGQGSYEQYF
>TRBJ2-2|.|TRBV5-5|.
TGTGCCAGCAGCACCCGGATAGACAGTCACACCGGGGAGCTGTTTTTT
CASSTRIDSHTGELFF
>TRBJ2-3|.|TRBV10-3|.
TGTGCCAGCAGTGAAGGGATAGGGGGCACAGATACGCAGTATTTT
CASSEGIGGTDTQYF
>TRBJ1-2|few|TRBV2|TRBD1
TGTGCCAGCAACCAGGACAGGGAGGGCGATGGCTACACCTTC
CASNQDREGDGYTF
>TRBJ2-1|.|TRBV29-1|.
TGCAGCGTTGAGTTGAGGGGGAAAGGGTGGAATGAGCAGTTCTTC
CSVELRGKGWNEQFF
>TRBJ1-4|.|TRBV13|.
TGTGCCAGCAGCTTCCGAACAAGCAACAGTGAAAAACTGTTTTTT
CASSFRTSNSEKLFF
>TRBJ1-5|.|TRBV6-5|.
TGTGCCAGCAGTTACTCCAATAATCAGCCCCAGCATTTT
CASSYSNNQPQHF
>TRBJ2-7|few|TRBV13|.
TGTGCCAGCAGCTTAGTACAGCCTCCCCTCTACGAGCAGTACTTC
CASSLVQPPLYEQYF
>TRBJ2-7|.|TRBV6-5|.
TGTGCCAGCCGCCGGAGAGAACTGGCCTACGAGCAGTACTTC
CASRRRELAYEQYF
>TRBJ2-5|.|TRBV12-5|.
TGTGCTAGTGGCAGCTCGGGGGTGGAGACCCAGTACTTC
CASGSSGVETQYF
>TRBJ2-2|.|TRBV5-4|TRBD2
TGTGCCAGCAGACTAGCGGTCCAGGACACCGGGGAGCTGTTTTTT
CASRLAVQDTGELFF
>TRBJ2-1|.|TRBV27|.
TGTGCCAGCAGTCTCCACGGGGCTGGGGAGGACAATGAGCAGTTCTTC
CASSLHGAGEDNEQFF
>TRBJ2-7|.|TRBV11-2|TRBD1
TGTGCCAGCAGCTCCCTGGGGGACAGGGCCTACGAGCAGTACTTC
CASSSLGDRAYEQYF
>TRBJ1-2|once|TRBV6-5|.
TGTGCCAGCACCCTAGGCCAGGGTGGCTACACCTTC
CASTLGQGGYTF
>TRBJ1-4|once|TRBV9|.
TGTGCCAGCAGCGCCCAATTCGGACTTAATGAAAAACTGTTTTTT
CASSAQFGLNEKLFF
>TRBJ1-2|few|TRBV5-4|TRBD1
TGTGCCAGCAGTCGCCCGATGGGACAGAATTCAAACTATGGCTACACCTTC
CASSRPMGQNSNYGYTF
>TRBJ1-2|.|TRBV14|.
TGTGCCAGCAGCCAAGGTTGGGGCTCAACCTATGGCTACACCTTC
CASSQGWGSTYGYTF
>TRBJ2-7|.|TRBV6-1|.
TGTGCCAGCAACCGGGAAGCCTACGAGCAGTACTTC
CASNREAYEQYF
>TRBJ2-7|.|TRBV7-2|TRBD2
TGTGCCAGCAGCCTCACTAGCGGGGGCGAGCAGTACTTC
CASSLTSGGEQYF
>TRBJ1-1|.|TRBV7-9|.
TGTTCCAGCAGCCGACAGCGAAGTGAAGCTTTCTTT
CSSSRQRSEAFF
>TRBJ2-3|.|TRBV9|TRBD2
TGTGCCAGCAGCGTCTTAGCGGGAGGGCCTACAGATACGCAGTATTTT
CASSVLAGGPTDTQYF
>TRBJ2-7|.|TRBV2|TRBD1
TGTGCCAGCAGTTCCGGACAGGGAACAAGCGAGCAGTACTTC
CASSSGQGTSEQYF
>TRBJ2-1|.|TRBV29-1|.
TGCAGCGTTGAACAGGGGTGGTCTGATGAGCAGTTCTTC
CSVEQGWSDEQFF
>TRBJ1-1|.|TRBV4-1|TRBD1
TGCGCCAGCAGCCTGACAGGGTTTGGTACTGAAGCTTTCTTT
CASSLTGFGTEAFF
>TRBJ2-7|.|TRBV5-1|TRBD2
TGCGCCAGCAGCTATTTAGCGGGAGAAGCGTACGAGCAGTACTTC
CASSYLAGEAYEQYF
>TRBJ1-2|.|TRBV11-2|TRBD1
TGTGCCAGCAGCTCGATCTCGGACAGGCTTGGCTACACCTTC
CASSSISDRLGYTF
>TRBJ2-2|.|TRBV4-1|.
TGCGCCAGCAGCCATTCCGAGGGGGGGTACACCGGGGAGCTGTTTTTT
CASSHSEGGYTGELFF
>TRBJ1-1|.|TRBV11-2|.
TGTGCCAGCAGCTTCCCACCGGACACCCCGAAGACCCAGAACACTGAAGCTTTCTTT
CASSFPPDTPKTQNTEAFF